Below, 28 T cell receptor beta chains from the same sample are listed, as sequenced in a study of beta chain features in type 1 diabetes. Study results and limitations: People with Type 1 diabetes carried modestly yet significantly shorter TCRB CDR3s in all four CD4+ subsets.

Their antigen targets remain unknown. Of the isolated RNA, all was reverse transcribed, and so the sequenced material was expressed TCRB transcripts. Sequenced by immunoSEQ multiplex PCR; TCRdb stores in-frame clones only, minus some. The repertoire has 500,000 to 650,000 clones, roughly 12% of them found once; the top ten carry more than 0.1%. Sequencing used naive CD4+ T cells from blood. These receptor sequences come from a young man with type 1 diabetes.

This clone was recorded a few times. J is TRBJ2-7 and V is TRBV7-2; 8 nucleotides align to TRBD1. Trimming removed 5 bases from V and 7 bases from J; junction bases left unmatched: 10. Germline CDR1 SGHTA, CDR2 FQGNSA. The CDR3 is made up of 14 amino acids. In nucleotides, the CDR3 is TGTGCCAGCAGCCTTGGACAGGGCTGGTGGGAGCAGTACTTC. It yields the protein CASSLGQGWWEQYF.

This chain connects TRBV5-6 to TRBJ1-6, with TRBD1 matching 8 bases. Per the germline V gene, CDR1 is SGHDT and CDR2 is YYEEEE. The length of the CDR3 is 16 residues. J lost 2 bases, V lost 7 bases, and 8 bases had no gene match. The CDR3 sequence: CASSRRQGTYNSPLHF. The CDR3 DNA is TGTGCCAGCTCACGCCGACAGGGGACCTATAATTCACCCCTCCACTTT. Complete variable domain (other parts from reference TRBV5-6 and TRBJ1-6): DAGVTQSPTHLIKTRGQQVTLRCSPKSGHDTVSWYQQALGQGPQFIFQYYEEEERQRGNFPDRFSGHQFPNYSSELNVNALLLGDSALYLCASSRRQGTYNSPLHFGNGTRLTVT.

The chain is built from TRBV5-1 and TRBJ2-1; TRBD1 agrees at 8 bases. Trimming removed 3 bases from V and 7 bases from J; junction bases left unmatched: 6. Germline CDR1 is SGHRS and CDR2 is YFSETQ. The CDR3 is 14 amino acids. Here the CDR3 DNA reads TGCGCCAGCAGCTCCGGACAGGGTTGGAATGAGCAGTTCTTC. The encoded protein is CASSSGQGWNEQFF. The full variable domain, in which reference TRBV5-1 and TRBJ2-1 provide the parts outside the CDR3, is KAGVTQTPRYLIKTRGQQVTLSCSPISGHRSVSWYQQTPGQGLQFLFEYFSETQRNKGNFPGRFSGRQFSNSRSEMNVSTLELGDSALYLCASSSGQGWNEQFFGPGTRLTVL.

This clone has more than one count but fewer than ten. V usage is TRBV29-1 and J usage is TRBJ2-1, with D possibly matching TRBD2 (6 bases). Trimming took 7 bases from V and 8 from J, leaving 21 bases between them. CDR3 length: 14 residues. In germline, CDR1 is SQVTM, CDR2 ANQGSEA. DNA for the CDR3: TGCAGCGGGACCGGGACTCGCGTAATGGATGAGCAGTTCTTC. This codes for CSGTGTRVMDEQFF.

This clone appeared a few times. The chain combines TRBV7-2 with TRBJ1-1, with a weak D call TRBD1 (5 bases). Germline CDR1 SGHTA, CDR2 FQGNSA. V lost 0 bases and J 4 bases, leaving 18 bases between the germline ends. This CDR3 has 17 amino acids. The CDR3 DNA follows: TGTGCCAGCAGCTTAGCCGCCGGCCCCGGGGGGGGCACTGAAGCTTTCTTT. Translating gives CASSLAAGPGGGTEAFF.

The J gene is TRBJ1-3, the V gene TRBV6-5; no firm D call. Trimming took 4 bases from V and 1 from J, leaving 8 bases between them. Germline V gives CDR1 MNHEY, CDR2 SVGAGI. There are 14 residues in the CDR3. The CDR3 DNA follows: TGTGCCAGCAGTTTTGGAGGTTCTGGAAACACCATATATTTT. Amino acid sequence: CASSFGGSGNTIYF.

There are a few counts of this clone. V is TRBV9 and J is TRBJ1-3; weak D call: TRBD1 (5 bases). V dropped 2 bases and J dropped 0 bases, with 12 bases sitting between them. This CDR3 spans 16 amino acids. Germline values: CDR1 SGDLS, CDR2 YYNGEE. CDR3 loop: CASSVSGLTSGNTIYF. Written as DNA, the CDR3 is TGTGCCAGCAGCGTTTCAGGGTTAACCTCTGGAAACACCATATATTTT.

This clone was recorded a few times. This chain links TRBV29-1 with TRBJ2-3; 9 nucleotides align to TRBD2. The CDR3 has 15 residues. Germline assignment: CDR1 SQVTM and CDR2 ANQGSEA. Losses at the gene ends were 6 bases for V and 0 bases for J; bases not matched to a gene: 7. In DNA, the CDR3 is TGCAGCGTGCTATCTAGCGGGGCTAGCACAGATACGCAGTATTTT. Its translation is CSVLSSGASTDTQYF.

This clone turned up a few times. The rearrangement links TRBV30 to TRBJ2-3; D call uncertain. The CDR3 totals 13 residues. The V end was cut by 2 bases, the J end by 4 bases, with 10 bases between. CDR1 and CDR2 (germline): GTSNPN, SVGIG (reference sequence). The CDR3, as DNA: TGTGCCTGGAGTTCTGGGCCCCCAGATACGCAGTATTTT. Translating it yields CAWSSGPPDTQYF.

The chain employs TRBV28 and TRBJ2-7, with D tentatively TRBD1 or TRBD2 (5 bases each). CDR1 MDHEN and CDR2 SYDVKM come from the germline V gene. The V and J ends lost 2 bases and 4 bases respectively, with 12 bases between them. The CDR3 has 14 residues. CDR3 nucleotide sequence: TGTGCCAGCAGTTTAGGGGGTACATGGTACGAGCAGTACTTC. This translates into CASSLGGTWYEQYF.

Here the CDR3 DNA reads TGTGCCATCACCCGCTCAACAGGAGGCGCTAACTATGGCTACACCTTC. Amino acids: CAITRSTGGANYGYTF. The V gene is TRBV10-3, the J gene TRBJ1-2, with TRBD1 as a possible D gene (5 bases). Trimming left V 7 bases short and J 0 bases short, with 18 bases between. The CDR3 consists of 16 residues. Germline CDR1 is ENHRY and CDR2 is SYGVKD.

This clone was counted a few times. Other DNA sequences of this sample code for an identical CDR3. Here the CDR3 reads CASSLDRVTEAFF. Here the CDR3 DNA reads TGTGCCAGCAGCTTAGACAGGGTCACTGAAGCTTTCTTT. The chain joins TRBV13 to TRBJ1-1, with D tentatively TRBD1 (6 bases). Germline V gives CDR1 PRHDT, CDR2 FYEKMQ (reference sequence). This CDR3 has 13 residues. The V end lost 1 base, the J end lost 4 bases, and 7 bases lay between the germline ends.

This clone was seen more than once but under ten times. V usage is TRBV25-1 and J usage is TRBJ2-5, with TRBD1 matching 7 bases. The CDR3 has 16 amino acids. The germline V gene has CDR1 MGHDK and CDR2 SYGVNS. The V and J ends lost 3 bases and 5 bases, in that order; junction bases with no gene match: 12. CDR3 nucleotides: TGTGCCAGCAGTGACCGACAGGGTGGCCTTGAGGAGACCCAGTACTTC. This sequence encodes CASSDRQGGLEETQYF.

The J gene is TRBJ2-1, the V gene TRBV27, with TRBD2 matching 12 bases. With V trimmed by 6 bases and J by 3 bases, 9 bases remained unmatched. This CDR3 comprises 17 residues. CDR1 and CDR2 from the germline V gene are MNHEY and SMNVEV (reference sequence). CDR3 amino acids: CASSPQTSGGDYNEQFF. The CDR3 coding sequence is TGTGCCAGCAGCCCCCAGACTAGCGGGGGAGACTACAATGAGCAGTTCTTC.

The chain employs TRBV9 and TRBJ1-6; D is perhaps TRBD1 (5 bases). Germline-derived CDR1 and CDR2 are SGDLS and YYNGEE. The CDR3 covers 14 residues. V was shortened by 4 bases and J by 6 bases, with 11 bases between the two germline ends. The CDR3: CASSPGSPNSPLHF. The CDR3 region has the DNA TGTGCCAGCAGCCCAGGGAGCCCTAATTCACCCCTCCACTTT. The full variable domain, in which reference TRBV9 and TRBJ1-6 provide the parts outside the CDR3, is DSGVTQTPKHLITATGQRVTLRCSPRSGDLSVYWYQQSLDQGLQFLIQYYNGEERAKGNILERFSAQQFPDLHSELNLSSLELGDSALYFCASSPGSPNSPLHFGNGTRLTVT.

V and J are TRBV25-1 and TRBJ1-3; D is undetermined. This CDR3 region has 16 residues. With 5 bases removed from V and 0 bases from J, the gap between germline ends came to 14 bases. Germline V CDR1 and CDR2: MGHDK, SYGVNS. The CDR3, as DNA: TGTGCCAGCAGTAGCTCGAGGGAAAACTCTGGAAACACCATATATTTT. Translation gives CASSSSRENSGNTIYF.

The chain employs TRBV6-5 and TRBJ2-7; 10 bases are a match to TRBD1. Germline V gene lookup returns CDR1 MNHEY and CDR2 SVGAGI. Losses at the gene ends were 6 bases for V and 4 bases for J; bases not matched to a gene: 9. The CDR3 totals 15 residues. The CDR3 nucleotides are TGTGCCAGCAGCCGACAGGGGGCAGATGTGTACGAGCAGTACTTC. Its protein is CASSRQGADVYEQYF.

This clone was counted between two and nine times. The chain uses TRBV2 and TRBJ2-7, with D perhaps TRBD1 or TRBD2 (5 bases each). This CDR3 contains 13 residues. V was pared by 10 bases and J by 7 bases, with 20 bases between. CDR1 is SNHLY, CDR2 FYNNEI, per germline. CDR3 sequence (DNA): TGTGCCAATTCCGGGACGGGATATCCGGAGCAGTACTTC. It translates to CANSGTGYPEQYF.

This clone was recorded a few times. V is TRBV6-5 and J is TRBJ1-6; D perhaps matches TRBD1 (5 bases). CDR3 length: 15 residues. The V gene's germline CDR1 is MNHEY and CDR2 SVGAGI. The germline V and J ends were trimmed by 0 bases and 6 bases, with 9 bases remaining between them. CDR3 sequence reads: CASSYSTATNSPLHF. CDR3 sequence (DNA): TGTGCCAGCAGTTACTCGACAGCGACTAATTCACCCCTCCACTTT.

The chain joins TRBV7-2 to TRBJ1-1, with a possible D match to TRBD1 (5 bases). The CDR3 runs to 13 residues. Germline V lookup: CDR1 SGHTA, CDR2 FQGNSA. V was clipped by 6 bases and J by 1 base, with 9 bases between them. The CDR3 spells CASRQASNTEAFF. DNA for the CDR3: TGTGCCAGCAGACAGGCTTCGAACACTGAAGCTTTCTTT.

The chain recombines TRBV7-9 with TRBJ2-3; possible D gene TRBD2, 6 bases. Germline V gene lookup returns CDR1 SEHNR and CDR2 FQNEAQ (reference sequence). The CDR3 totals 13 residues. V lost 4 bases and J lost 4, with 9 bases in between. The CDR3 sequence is CASSSSGPDTQYF. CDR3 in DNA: TGTGCCAGCAGCTCCAGCGGGCCAGATACGCAGTATTTT.

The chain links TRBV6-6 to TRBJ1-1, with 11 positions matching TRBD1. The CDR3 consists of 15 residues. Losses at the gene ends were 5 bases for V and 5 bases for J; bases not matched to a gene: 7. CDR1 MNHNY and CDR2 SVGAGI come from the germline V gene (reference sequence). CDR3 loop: CASSPGQGARTEAFF. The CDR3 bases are TGTGCCAGCAGTCCAGGACAGGGGGCAAGGACTGAAGCTTTCTTT.

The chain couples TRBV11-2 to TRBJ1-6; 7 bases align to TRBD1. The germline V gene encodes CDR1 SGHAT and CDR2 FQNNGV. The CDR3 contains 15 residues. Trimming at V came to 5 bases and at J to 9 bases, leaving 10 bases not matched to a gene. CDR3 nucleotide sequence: TGTGCCAGCAGCATCCGACAGGGTCAAGGTTCACCCCTCCACTTT. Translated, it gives CASSIRQGQGSPLHF.

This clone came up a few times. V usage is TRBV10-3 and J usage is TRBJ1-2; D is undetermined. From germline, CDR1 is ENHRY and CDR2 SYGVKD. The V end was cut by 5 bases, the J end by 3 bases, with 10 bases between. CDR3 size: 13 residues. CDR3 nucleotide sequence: TGTGCCATCAGTCCCGAGGAGTACTATGGCTACACCTTC. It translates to CAISPEEYYGYTF.

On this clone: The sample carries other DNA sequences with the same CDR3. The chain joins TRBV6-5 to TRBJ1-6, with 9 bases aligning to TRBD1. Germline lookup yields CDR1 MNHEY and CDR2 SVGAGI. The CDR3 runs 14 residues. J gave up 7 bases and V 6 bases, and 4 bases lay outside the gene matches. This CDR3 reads CASSPGQGNSPLHF. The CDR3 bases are TGTGCCAGCAGCCCCGGACAGGGGAATTCACCCCTCCACTTT.

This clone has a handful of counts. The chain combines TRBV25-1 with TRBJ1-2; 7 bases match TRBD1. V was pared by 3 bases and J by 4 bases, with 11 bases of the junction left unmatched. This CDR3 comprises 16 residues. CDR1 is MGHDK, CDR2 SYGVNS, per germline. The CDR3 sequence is CASSDPGNRGPYGYTF. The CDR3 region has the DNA TGTGCCAGCAGTGACCCTGGGAACAGGGGTCCCTATGGCTACACCTTC.

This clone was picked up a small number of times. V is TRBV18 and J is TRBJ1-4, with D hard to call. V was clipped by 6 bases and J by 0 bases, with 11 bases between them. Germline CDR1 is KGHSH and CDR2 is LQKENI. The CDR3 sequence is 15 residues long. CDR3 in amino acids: CASSDRFATNEKLFF. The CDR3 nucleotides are TGTGCCAGCTCGGATCGTTTTGCAACTAATGAAAAACTGTTTTTT. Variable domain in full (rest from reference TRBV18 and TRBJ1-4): NAGVMQNPRHLVRRRGQEARLRCSPMKGHSHVYWYRQLPEEGLKFMVYLQKENIIDESGMPKERFSAEFPKEGPSILRIQQVVRGDSAAYFCASSDRFATNEKLFFGSGTQLSVL.

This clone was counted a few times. CDR3 coding DNA: TGTGCCAGCAGTTACTCCAGGGGGCGAGGAAACACCATATATTTT. Its protein is CASSYSRGRGNTIYF. The J gene is TRBJ1-3, the V gene TRBV6-5; 8 nucleotides match TRBD1. CDR1 is MNHEY, CDR2 SVGAGI, per germline. The CDR3 runs 15 residues. V trimming: 0 bases; J trimming: 4 bases; junction bases outside the gene matches: 2.